This entry lists 20 T cell receptor beta chains sequenced from one sample in a study of blood T cell repertoires in COVID-19. Libraries were prepared by immunoSEQ multiplex PCR; TCRdb keeps only in-frame clonotypes and omits some of them. The sample shows approximately 280,000 clones, approximately 90% of them seen only once. Sequenced: peripheral blood. The receptors stem from a man in his forties or fifties with acute or convalescent COVID-19.

The chain links TRBV24-1 to TRBJ2-3, with D perhaps matching TRBD1 (5 bases). Germline V gives CDR1 KGHDR, CDR2 SFDVKD. The CDR3 runs to 13 residues. The V end was cut by 7 bases, the J end by 6 bases, with 13 bases between. CDR3 amino acids: CATRKGAADTQYF. As DNA, the CDR3 is TGTGCCACCAGAAAAGGGGCTGCCGATACGCAGTATTTT.

The V call is TRBV9, the J call TRBJ1-2; the D gene is possibly TRBD1 (6 bases). The germline gives CDR1 SGDLS, CDR2 YYNGEE. The CDR3 is 15 residues long. V was cut by 2 bases and J by 4 bases, with 15 bases left in between. Here the CDR3 DNA reads TGTGCCAGCAGCGTCCGAGGGACATTTACCTATGGCTACACCTTC. It encodes CASSVRGTFTYGYTF.

This chain's CDR3 is CASSPTRGGLDEQFF. CDR3 in DNA: TGTGCCAGCAGCCCCACTCGCGGGGGGCTAGATGAGCAGTTCTTC. The V call is TRBV7-3, the J call TRBJ2-1; 8 nucleotides align to TRBD2. The germline V gene encodes CDR1 SGHTA and CDR2 FQGTGA. The CDR3 has 15 residues. Unmatched junction bases numbered 11, after V lost 5 bases and J lost 8 bases.

The CDR3 reads CASSSTGAGNQPQHF. For the CDR3, the DNA is TGTGCCAGCAGCTCGACAGGGGCAGGGAATCAGCCCCAGCATTTT. V is TRBV2 and J is TRBJ1-5; 8 nucleotides agree with TRBD1. Unmatched junction bases numbered 8, after V lost 6 bases and J lost 4 bases. Germline CDR1 SNHLY, CDR2 FYNNEI. This CDR3 comprises 15 residues.

For the CDR3, the DNA is TGCGCCAGCAGCTTGTTAGGCGGCTCCTATGGCTACACCTTC. Translated, it gives CASSLLGGSYGYTF. This chain connects TRBV5-1 to TRBJ1-2; no definite D call. CDR3 length: 14 amino acids. The ends were cut back, 1 base at V and 4 bases at J, with 11 bases in the middle. The germline V gene encodes CDR1 SGHRS and CDR2 YFSETQ.

This clone was observed once. J is TRBJ2-3 and V is TRBV7-9, with 8 bases lining up with TRBD2. CDR3 length: 17 residues. V lost 8 bases to trimming and J lost 0 bases; unmatched junction nucleotides: 13. Looked up from germline, CDR1 is SEHNR and CDR2 is FQNEAQ (reference sequence). CDR3 in amino acids: CASGGLAYSYSTDTQYF. DNA of the CDR3: TGTGCCAGCGGTGGACTAGCCTACTCGTATAGCACAGATACGCAGTATTTT.

The chain joins TRBV19 to TRBJ2-1, with a weak D call TRBD2 (6 bases). The ends were cut back, 2 bases at V and 10 bases at J, with 12 bases in the middle. Germline V gives CDR1 LNHDA, CDR2 SQIVND (reference sequence). The CDR3 has 13 amino acids. The DNA for the CDR3 is TGTGCCAGTAGTATATCGGGGGTATGGGAGCAGTTCTTC. The encoded protein is CASSISGVWEQFF.

The V call is TRBV3-1 (or the pseudogene TRBV3-2), the J call TRBJ1-3; 7 nucleotides match TRBD1. Trimming cost V 4 bases and J 6 bases; bases outside gene matches: 6. The CDR3 length is 14 residues. In germline, CDR1 is LGHDT, CDR2 YNNKEL (reference sequence). CDR3 amino acids: CASSPDRWLNTIYF. CDR3 nucleotides: TGTGCCAGCAGCCCGGACAGGTGGTTAAACACCATATATTTT.

The chain links TRBV19 to TRBJ2-7; 12 nucleotides match TRBD2. The CDR3 loop spans 16 amino acids. The germline gives CDR1 LNHDA, CDR2 SQIVND (reference sequence). The junction had 8 bases not matched to a gene; V was cut back by 5 bases and J by 3 bases. The CDR3 sequence is CASSSTGTSGFYEQYF. The DNA of the CDR3 is TGTGCCAGTAGTTCGACCGGGACTAGCGGGTTCTACGAGCAGTACTTC.

V gene TRBV4-1 combines with J gene TRBJ1-2; D is uncertain. Germline-derived CDR1 and CDR2 are MGHRA and YSYEKL. The V gene lost 0 bases and the J gene lost 8 bases, with 10 bases spanning the gap. The CDR3 totals 13 residues. In nucleotides, the CDR3 is TGCGCCAGCAGCCAAGAGGATAGCCGAGGCTACACCTTC. The encoded protein is CASSQEDSRGYTF.

The genes are TRBV19 and TRBJ1-5; D ambiguous. CDR1 is LNHDA and CDR2 is SQIVND in the germline V gene (reference sequence). CDR3 size: 14 residues. Between the trimmed V and J ends, which lost 0 bases and 8 bases, there was a span of 11 bases. This CDR3 is CASSIEGREKPQHF. The CDR3 region has the DNA TGTGCCAGTAGTATAGAGGGCCGTGAAAAGCCCCAGCATTTT. Combining the CDR3 with reference TRBV19 and TRBJ1-5 gives the whole variable domain DGGITQSPKYLFRKEGQNVTLSCEQNLNHDAMYWYRQDPGQGLRLIYYSQIVNDFQKGDIAEGYSVSREKKESFPLTVTSAQKNPTAFYLCASSIEGREKPQHFGDGTRLSIL.

CDR3 sequence (DNA): TGTGCCAGCTCGCCGATTTGGGGCCTGGGCTACACCGGGGAGCTGTTTTTT. It specifies CASSPIWGLGYTGELFF. This chain uses TRBV18 with TRBJ2-2; a weak D match, TRBD1 (5 bases). Germline values: CDR1 KGHSH, CDR2 LQKENI. V was trimmed by 6 bases and J by 3 bases, leaving 20 bases between them. The CDR3 is 17 residues long.

The chain links TRBV6-5 to TRBJ2-2; D is possibly TRBD1 (5 bases). This CDR3 is built from 14 residues. Germline CDR1 is MNHEY and CDR2 is SVGAGI. V was trimmed by 6 bases and J by 3 bases, leaving 11 bases between them. In nucleotides, the CDR3 is TGTGCCAGCAGGCAGGGTTTTTACACCGGGGAGCTGTTTTTT. As protein: CASRQGFYTGELFF.

This chain joins TRBV19 and TRBJ2-1, with D uncertain. V lost 3 bases, J lost 3 bases, and 15 bases lay in between. The CDR3 is 16 amino acids. Germline-derived CDR1 and CDR2 are LNHDA and SQIVND (reference sequence). CDR3: CASSINFDDFYNEQFF. CDR3 DNA: TGTGCCAGTAGTATTAATTTTGATGACTTCTACAATGAGCAGTTCTTC.

This clone was seen a few times. The chain couples TRBV2 to TRBJ2-7; 7 bases are shared with TRBD1. The CDR3 is 13 residues long. V lost 5 bases, J lost 7 bases, and 8 bases stayed unmatched. The germline V gene has CDR1 SNHLY and CDR2 FYNNEI. The CDR3 DNA reads as TGTGCCAGCAGTCGTCTGACAGGGCAAGAGCAGTACTTC. This gives the protein CASSRLTGQEQYF.

V and J are TRBV11-2 and TRBJ1-1, with TRBD1 matching 7 bases. This CDR3 has 12 amino acids. V was clipped by 1 base and J by 7 bases; unmatched bases: 0. CDR1 and CDR2 (germline): SGHAT, FQNNGV. CDR3 sequence reads: CASSLGQGEAFF. In DNA form, the CDR3 reads TGTGCCAGCAGCTTAGGACAGGGTGAAGCTTTCTTT.

The V call is TRBV10-3, the J call TRBJ1-1; a weak D match, TRBD1 (6 bases). The germline gives CDR1 ENHRY, CDR2 SYGVKD. The CDR3 covers 13 residues. V lost 10 bases and J 8 bases, leaving 20 bases between the germline ends. DNA for the CDR3: TGTGCCACCCATCAGAATTCCGGGACAGAAGCTTTCTTT. This gives the protein CATHQNSGTEAFF.

V and J are TRBV24-1 and TRBJ1-5; 7 bases fit TRBD1. Germline CDR1 is KGHDR and CDR2 is SFDVKD. With 9 bases clipped from V and 3 bases from J, the junction kept 4 bases outside the gene matches. This CDR3 comprises 13 residues. CDR3 amino acids: CATGDSFNQPQHF. The CDR3 DNA reads as TGTGCCACCGGGGACAGCTTCAATCAGCCCCAGCATTTT.

The chain carries TRBV2 and TRBJ2-3; D remains unclear. This CDR3 region has 14 residues. In germline, CDR1 is SNHLY, CDR2 FYNNEI. Trimming removed 3 bases from V and 5 bases from J, with 12 bases in between. The CDR3 DNA sequence: TGTGCCAGCAGTGACCAGCAGGTCCAAGATACGCAGTATTTT. This encodes CASSDQQVQDTQYF.

This sequence joins TRBV11-1 and TRBJ2-7; no clear D gene. CDR1 and CDR2 (germline): SGHAT, FQDESV (reference sequence). CDR3 length equals 14 residues. The ends were cut back, 2 bases at V and 0 bases at J, with 8 bases in the middle. Written as DNA, the CDR3 is TGTGCCAGCAGCTTAATGGAGAGCTCCTACGAGCAGTACTTC. Translation: CASSLMESSYEQYF.